This TCR beta chain was captured by sequencing in a study of blood T cells in healthy people across ages. With a J-beta primer mix and a sample-barcoded 5' primer, a second PCR ran 7 to 11 cycles. MiXCR, applied by TCRdb to the 5' RACE reads, yields one record per CDR3 protein. The sample contains some 700,000 distinct CDR3 sequences, about 20% of which appear only once. This clonotype was recorded a few times. No fewer than 7 million PBMCs went into each sample. Looked up from germline, CDR1 is MNHNS and CDR2 is SASEGT. There are 13 residues in the CDR3. V lost 4 bases and J lost 6; bases outside the gene matches: 2.

The sequenced sample consisted of blood. This clonotype was sampled from a man between 65 and 85 years old in good health. The chain links TRBV6-1 to TRBJ1-5; 8 positions match TRBD1. The CDR3 sequence is CASSGTGLQPQHF. DNA of the CDR3: TGTGCCAGCAGTGGGACAGGGCTTCAGCCCCAGCATTTT.